The next 16 T cell receptor beta chains were all read from a single sample in a study of cytotoxic CD8 clonotypes in ibrutinib-treated CLL. TCRdb's table, derived via immunoSEQ multiplex PCR, lists solely in-frame clones and lacks some. This table has tens of thousands of clones, approximately 87% appearing once. Sequencing was performed on PBMCs, taken after 24 months of ibrutinib treatment. These receptors all come from a human donor with chronic lymphocytic leukemia.

V gene TRBV5-6 combines with J gene TRBJ1-2; D is undetermined. The CDR3 loop spans 14 amino acids. Germline-derived CDR1 and CDR2 are SGHDT and YYEEEE. Between the trimmed V and J ends, which lost 1 base and 3 bases, there was a span of 10 bases. CDR3 DNA: TGTGCCAGCAGCTTGCCAGGTCCTGACTATGGCTACACCTTC. It translates to CASSLPGPDYGYTF.

The chain employs TRBV11-3 and TRBJ2-1; no reliable D call. Germline loops: CDR1 SGHNT, CDR2 YENEEA. The V gene lost 1 base and the J gene lost 2 bases, with 6 bases spanning the gap. CDR3 length: 14 residues. For the CDR3, the DNA is TGTGCCAGCAGCTTAGGTGAAGCCTACAATGAGCAGTTCTTC. Translated: CASSLGEAYNEQFF.

This chain uses TRBV25-1 with TRBJ2-1; D may be TRBD2 (6 bases). V was cut by 5 bases and J by 0 bases, with 11 bases left in between. The length of the CDR3 is 15 residues. CDR1 MGHDK and CDR2 SYGVNS come from the germline V gene. CDR3 bases: TGTGCCAGCAGTCCCTCTAGCGACTCCTACAATGAGCAGTTCTTC. Translated, it gives CASSPSSDSYNEQFF.

The V gene is TRBV4-1, the J gene TRBJ2-3; 10 nucleotides agree with TRBD1. V shed 1 base, J shed 6 bases, and the junction held 7 bases outside the gene matches. CDR1 and CDR2 from the germline V gene are MGHRA and YSYEKL. The CDR3 covers 16 residues. The CDR3 sequence is CASSQGQGARADTQYF. CDR3 in DNA: TGCGCCAGCAGCCAAGGACAGGGGGCGCGGGCGGATACGCAGTATTTT.

The genes are TRBV5-4 and TRBJ2-1; 7 bases match TRBD2. CDR1 is SGHNT and CDR2 is YYREEE in the germline V gene (reference sequence). V was clipped by 0 bases and J by 4 bases; unmatched bases: 4. The CDR3 runs 15 residues. CDR3 amino acids: CASSLVGGRYNEQFF. The CDR3 DNA reads TGTGCCAGCAGCTTGGTGGGAGGGAGATACAATGAGCAGTTCTTC. Together with reference TRBV5-4 and TRBJ2-1, the CDR3 gives the full variable domain: ETGVTQSPTHLIKTRGQQVTLRCSSQSGHNTVSWYQQALGQGPQFIFQYYREEENGRGNFPPRFSGLQFPNYSSELNVNALELDDSALYLCASSLVGGRYNEQFFGPGTRLTVL.

The chain is built from TRBV7-9 and TRBJ1-1; D remains unclear. This CDR3 is built from 13 residues. V lost 8 bases and J lost 2, with 12 bases in between. Germline assignment: CDR1 SEHNR and CDR2 FQNEAQ (reference sequence). The CDR3 coding sequence is TGTGCCAGCGGACCGGACCTAAACACTGAAGCTTTCTTT. This codes for CASGPDLNTEAFF. Full variable domain (remainder filled in from reference TRBV7-9 and TRBJ1-1): DTGVSQNPRHKITKRGQNVTFRCDPISEHNRLYWYRQTLGQGPEFLTYFQNEAQLEKSRLLSDRFSAERPKGSFSTLEIQRTEQGDSAMYLCASGPDLNTEAFFGQGTRLTVV.

This chain joins TRBV14 and TRBJ1-3; D remains unclear. The CDR3 has 14 amino acids. V lost 6 bases to trimming and J lost 2 bases, with 11 bases between them. Germline V CDR1 and CDR2: SGHDN, FVKESK. This CDR3 reads CASRFGGTGNTIYF. The CDR3 nucleotides read TGTGCCAGCAGATTCGGAGGTACTGGAAACACCATATATTTT.

J is TRBJ2-1 and V is TRBV7-8; TRBD2 matches at 14 bases. J was trimmed by 3 bases and V by 1 base; bases with no gene match: 5. Per germline, CDR1 SGHVS and CDR2 FQNEAQ. This CDR3 spans 18 amino acids. The CDR3 nucleotides read TGTGCCAGCAGCTTAGGACTAGCGGGAGGGCCCCACTACAATGAGCAGTTCTTC. Its translation: CASSLGLAGGPHYNEQFF.

The rearrangement uses TRBV10-1 and TRBJ2-3; tentatively, D is TRBD1 (5 bases). The CDR3 is 14 amino acids. Germline-derived CDR1 and CDR2 are WNHNN and SYGVQD (reference sequence). Trimming took 3 bases from V and 1 from J, leaving 8 bases between them. The CDR3 DNA sequence: TGCGCCAGCAGTGACTCCAGGGGCACAGATACGCAGTATTTT. Translating gives CASSDSRGTDTQYF.

The chain is built from TRBV15 and TRBJ2-1; unclear D gene. The CDR3 is 14 amino acids. Germline loops: CDR1 LNHNV, CDR2 YYDKDF (reference sequence). Trimming pared 5 bases from V and 2 bases from J, leaving 10 bases between. In DNA, the CDR3 is TGTGCCACCAGCGGTTCCAGAACCTACAATGAGCAGTTCTTC. Translated: CATSGSRTYNEQFF. The complete variable domain, with remaining parts taken from reference TRBV15 and TRBJ2-1, reads DAMVIQNPRYQVTQFGKPVTLSCSQTLNHNVMYWYQQKSSQAPKLLFHYYDKDFNNEADTPDNFQSRRPNTSFCFLDIRSPGLGDTAMYLCATSGSRTYNEQFFGPGTRLTVL.

The J gene is TRBJ2-1, the V gene TRBV7-2, with TRBD1 identical over 8 bases. Germline trimming cut 3 bases from V and 2 bases from J; bases unmatched to any gene: 3. In germline, CDR1 is SGHTA, CDR2 FQGNSA. The CDR3 consists of 15 residues. The CDR3 nucleotides are TGTGCCAGCAGCTTGGACAGGGCTACCTACAATGAGCAGTTCTTC. Amino acid sequence: CASSLDRATYNEQFF.

The chain combines TRBV9 with TRBJ2-2; D remains unclear. CDR1 SGDLS and CDR2 YYNGEE come from the germline V gene. The germline V and J ends were trimmed by 0 bases and 3 bases, with 6 bases remaining between them. The CDR3 extends over 14 amino acids. The DNA for the CDR3 is TGTGCCAGCAGCGTAGGGTGGGACACCGGGGAGCTGTTTTTT. Its translation is CASSVGWDTGELFF.

The CDR3 here is CASSFYTQGSDTQYF. CDR3 bases: TGTGCCAGCAGCTTTTATACACAGGGCTCAGATACGCAGTATTTT. The chain uses TRBV11-2 and TRBJ2-3; D might be TRBD1 (6 bases). V lost 3 bases, J lost 4 bases, and 14 bases lay in between. This CDR3 spans 15 amino acids. Germline values: CDR1 SGHAT, CDR2 FQNNGV.

The V gene is TRBV10-3, the J gene TRBJ2-1; D might be TRBD1 or TRBD2, each matching 5 bases. Germline loops: CDR1 ENHRY, CDR2 SYGVKD. V was clipped by 6 bases and J by 7 bases, with 13 bases between them. The CDR3 covers 13 residues. CDR3 nucleotides: TGTGCCATCAGCAGGGACGTTCAGAATGAGCAGTTCTTC. Translated, it gives CAISRDVQNEQFF.

CDR3 bases: TGTGCCAGTCAGGCAGTCAGAGGGGCTGGGTTTAATGAAAAACTGTTTTTT. It specifies CASQAVRGAGFNEKLFF. J is TRBJ1-4 and V is TRBV19, with D possibly matching TRBD1 (5 bases). The V end was cut by 8 bases, the J end by 4 bases, with 23 bases between. CDR3 length: 17 residues. The germline gives CDR1 LNHDA, CDR2 SQIVND (reference sequence).

Of note for this clone: This same CDR3 is encoded by further DNA sequences in the sample. The chain employs TRBV19 and TRBJ2-7; TRBD2 aligns across 11 bases. This CDR3 is 13 amino acids long. Germline values: CDR1 LNHDA, CDR2 SQIVND (reference sequence). After removal of 6 bases from V and 2 bases from J, the junction contained 0 bases not matched to a gene. This CDR3 reads CASRTSGTYEQYF. The CDR3, as DNA: TGTGCCAGTAGGACTAGCGGGACCTACGAGCAGTACTTC.